One T cell receptor (beta chain) is described in this entry. What it binds is not known. CDR1 and CDR2 (germline): SGHVS, FNYEAQ. The V end lost 0 bases, the J end lost 0 bases, and 20 bases lay between the germline ends. The CDR3 consists of 19 residues. The data were obtained in a study of cytomegalovirus exposure and HLA in healthy donors. Overall study results and limits: The study flagged 150 to 200 TCR beta chains as cytomegalovirus-associated.

60 Vbeta and 13 Jbeta primers were used in PCR. Generated by immunoSEQ multiplex PCR, the TCRdb table keeps only in-frame clones and is missing some. The sample lists 150,000 to 200,000 clones, roughly 83% seen once, with more than 1.5% in the top ten. The sequence came from a woman in her forties or fifties in good health and CMV-seronegative. Sequencing was carried out using PBMCs. The chain links TRBV7-6 to TRBJ1-1; a weak D match, TRBD1 (6 bases). The CDR3 protein is CASSLAQGRREGMNTEAFF. For the CDR3, the DNA is TGTGCCAGCAGCTTAGCGCAGGGGCGGAGGGAGGGTATGAACACTGAAGCTTTCTTT.